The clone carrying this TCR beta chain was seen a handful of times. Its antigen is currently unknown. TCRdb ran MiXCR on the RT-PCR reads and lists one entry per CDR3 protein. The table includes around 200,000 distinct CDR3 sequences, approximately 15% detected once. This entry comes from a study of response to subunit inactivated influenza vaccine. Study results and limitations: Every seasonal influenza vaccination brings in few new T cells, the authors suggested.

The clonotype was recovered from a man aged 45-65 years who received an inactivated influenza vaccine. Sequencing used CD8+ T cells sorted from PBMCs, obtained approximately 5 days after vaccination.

The CDR3 coding sequence is TGTGCCTGGAGTACATACTATGGCTACACCTTC. Translation: CAWSTYYGYTF. The V call is TRBV30, the J call TRBJ1-2; no clear D gene. Germline values: CDR1 GTSNPN, CDR2 SVGIG (reference sequence). This CDR3 is built from 11 residues. V lost 2 bases and J 3 bases, leaving 4 bases between the germline ends.